The next 31 T cell receptor beta chains were all read from a single sample in a study of CD8+CD57+ T cells in acquired aplastic anemia. TCR beta VDJ and CDR3 profiling used genomic DNA as template. TCRdb reanalysed the reads using MiXCR and keeps one entry per CDR3 protein. The data contain under 350,000 distinct CDR3 sequences, about 50% of them singletons. The sequenced patients had an expansion of CD8+CD57+ cells seen by flow cytometry. Sequencing was performed on sorted CD4+, CD8+, or CD8+CD57+ T cells (not recorded which) from PBMCs. The receptors shown here come from a human donor with aplastic anemia.

The CDR3, as DNA: TGTGCCACCAGTGATAAAAGCGGGAGCCGCTCCTACAATGAGCAGTTCTTC. This sequence encodes CATSDKSGSRSYNEQFF. The gene calls are TRBV24-1 and TRBJ2-1; 8 positions agree with TRBD2. The CDR3 covers 17 residues. Germline V gives CDR1 KGHDR, CDR2 SFDVKD. Trimming took 3 bases from V and 0 from J; bases not matched to a gene: 6.

The rearrangement joins TRBV5-1 to TRBJ2-5; tentative D call: TRBD2 (5 bases). The CDR3 contains 14 residues. Trimming removed 4 bases at V and 5 bases at J, with 15 bases between. The germline CDR1 and CDR2 sequences are SGHRS and YFSETQ. The CDR3 DNA follows: TGCGCCAGCAGCGGGGAGAACACCGTGGAGACCCAGTACTTC. This codes for CASSGENTVETQYF.

V and J are TRBV10-3 and TRBJ2-3, with a tentative D call TRBD2 (7 bases). Germline CDR1 and CDR2: ENHRY and SYGVKD. V dropped 7 bases and J dropped 1 base, with 15 bases sitting between them. The CDR3 extends over 15 amino acids. As DNA, the CDR3 is TGTGCCATCAATGGGGGGGCTTCAGGCACAGATACGCAGTATTTT. Translated, it gives CAINGGASGTDTQYF.

Points on this clonotype: An end of the junction does not agree with germline; a read error may underlie this. The V and J genes are TRBV20-1 and TRBJ2-7; D ambiguous. This CDR3 region has 16 residues. Germline V CDR1 and CDR2: DFQATT, SNEGSKA (reference sequence). CDR3 loop: CSARALNARRSYGQYF. DNA of the CDR3: TGCAGTGCTAGAGCCTTGAACGCGAGGCGCTCCTACGGGCAGTACTTC.

J is TRBJ2-1 and V is TRBV27, with 7 bases lining up with TRBD1. The ends lost 0 bases at V and 4 bases at J; junction bases unmatched: 6. Per germline, CDR1 MNHEY and CDR2 SMNVEV (reference sequence). The CDR3 covers 16 residues. In DNA form, the CDR3 reads TGTGCCAGCAGTTTATCGGTTAGCAGGGGGTACAATGAGCAGTTCTTC. Translation gives CASSLSVSRGYNEQFF.

This clonotype appeared many times. The chain employs TRBV19 and TRBJ2-2; the match to TRBD2 covers 7 bases. Unmatched junction bases numbered 7, after V lost 3 bases and J lost 6 bases. Germline V gene lookup returns CDR1 LNHDA and CDR2 SQIVND (reference sequence). This CDR3 spans 15 amino acids. This chain's CDR3 is CASSMGGIDSGELFF. The CDR3 coding sequence is TGTGCCAGTAGTATGGGAGGGATTGATTCCGGGGAGCTGTTTTTT.

This clonotype came up many times. The rearrangement uses TRBV6-5 and TRBJ1-2, with D perhaps TRBD1 (5 bases). Germline V lookup: CDR1 MNHEY, CDR2 SVGAGI. V gave up 0 bases and J gave up 6 bases, with 11 bases separating them. The CDR3 has 14 residues. This chain's CDR3 is CASSYSERGDGYTF. CDR3 in DNA: TGTGCCAGCAGTTACTCAGAAAGGGGAGATGGCTACACCTTC.

The chain couples TRBV19 to TRBJ2-7; 14 bases agree with TRBD2. Germline V gene sequence: CDR1 LNHDA, CDR2 SQIVND (reference sequence). The CDR3 sequence is 16 residues long. The J segment lost 3 bases and the V segment lost 5 bases, leaving 6 bases of the junction unmatched. The CDR3 DNA reads TGTGCCAGTAGTCCCCCCGGGACTAGCGGGAGCTACGAGCAGTACTTC. The encoded protein is CASSPPGTSGSYEQYF.

This sequence joins TRBV19 and TRBJ2-3, with D uncertain. The CDR3 runs 14 residues. Germline-derived CDR1 and CDR2 are LNHDA and SQIVND (reference sequence). Between the trimmed V and J ends, which lost 9 bases and 0 bases, there was a span of 13 bases. CDR3 loop: CASSLSHSTDTQYF. The CDR3 nucleotides are TGTGCCAGCAGCTTAAGTCACAGCACAGATACGCAGTATTTT.

DNA for the CDR3: TGTGCCAGCAGTGAATCGGCACCTTTAGGTTTTGTACTCCTCCACTTT. Protein: CASSESAPLGFVLLHF. This rearrangement joins TRBV2 to TRBJ1-6; the D is unclear. This CDR3 is 16 amino acids long. V dropped 2 bases and J dropped 15 bases, with 23 bases sitting between them. Germline-derived CDR1 and CDR2 are SNHLY and FYNNEI.

This chain joins TRBV20-1 and TRBJ1-1; no definite D call. The V gene lost 6 bases and the J gene lost 1 base, with 18 bases spanning the gap. Germline CDR1 reads DFQATT; CDR2 reads SNEGSKA (reference sequence). This CDR3 is built from 15 residues. CDR3 nucleotides: TGCAGTGCAAGAACTAGCGGAAGACCGAACACTGAAGCTTTCTTT. The encoded protein is CSARTSGRPNTEAFF.

This clonotype occurred many times. The chain couples TRBV11-2 to TRBJ2-2; D is uncertain. In germline, CDR1 is SGHAT, CDR2 FQNNGV. The CDR3 loop spans 13 amino acids. Trimming removed 5 bases from V and 6 bases from J, with 10 bases in between. This CDR3 is CASSPSNPGELFF. Written as DNA, the CDR3 is TGTGCCAGCAGCCCGAGTAATCCCGGGGAGCTGTTTTTT.

This clonotype was found many times. The chain employs TRBV2 and TRBJ2-5; D gene ambiguous. Deletions cut 6 bases from V and 2 bases from J, with 4 bases between. The germline V gene encodes CDR1 SNHLY and CDR2 FYNNEI. The CDR3 consists of 11 residues. The CDR3 coding sequence is TGTGCCAGCAGGTATCAAGAGACCCAGTACTTC. This codes for CASRYQETQYF.

This clonotype was observed many times. The chain couples TRBV11-2 to TRBJ1-2; a weak D match, TRBD1 (5 bases). Germline lookup yields CDR1 SGHAT and CDR2 FQNNGV. Between the trimmed V and J ends, which lost 0 bases and 6 bases, there was a span of 14 bases. The CDR3 is made up of 15 amino acids. The CDR3 region has the DNA TGTGCCAGCAGCTTAGACGTTAGGGGTCGCGATGGCTACACCTTC. Its protein is CASSLDVRGRDGYTF.

This chain links TRBV7-3 with TRBJ2-2; 11 positions agree with TRBD2. Germline assignment: CDR1 SGHTA and CDR2 FQGTGA. This CDR3 region has 18 residues. V trimming: 3 bases; J trimming: 2 bases; junction bases outside the gene matches: 8. The CDR3 bases are TGTGCCAGCAGCTTGGGAGGACTAGCGGGCGTAAACACCGGGGAGCTGTTTTTT. Its translation: CASSLGGLAGVNTGELFF.

This rearrangement joins TRBV15 to TRBJ2-7; 9 nucleotides align to TRBD2. J lost 0 bases, V lost 3 bases, and 6 bases had no gene match. This CDR3 is built from 16 residues. The V gene's germline CDR1 is LNHNV and CDR2 YYDKDF (reference sequence). The CDR3 sequence: CATSSSGGGRSYEQYF. The CDR3 region has the DNA TGTGCCACCAGCAGTAGCGGGGGCGGTCGCTCCTACGAGCAGTACTTC.

The chain recombines TRBV12-3 or TRBV12-4 with TRBJ1-5, with 9 bases identical to TRBD1. V gave up 2 bases and J gave up 5 bases; unmatched junction bases: 4. This CDR3 is 15 amino acids long. Written as DNA, the CDR3 is TGTGCCAGCAGTTTAACGACAGGGGGGGATCAGCCCCAGCATTTT. Translation gives CASSLTTGGDQPQHF.

The rearrangement joins TRBV24-1 to TRBJ2-1, with TRBD2 identical over 8 bases. Unmatched junction bases numbered 18, after V lost 7 bases and J lost 8 bases. CDR1 is KGHDR, CDR2 SFDVKD, per germline. There are 17 residues in the CDR3. The CDR3, as DNA: TGTGCCACCAGCGATCCCTCGGGCGGGGGGCCGATCTATGAGCAGTTCTTC. Translated, it gives CATSDPSGGGPIYEQFF.

This rearrangement joins TRBV12-3 or TRBV12-4 to TRBJ2-2; TRBD1 aligns across 9 bases. Germline trimming cut 9 bases from V and 7 bases from J; bases unmatched to any gene: 9. The length of the CDR3 is 14 residues. CDR3 in DNA: TGTGCCAGTGGGGACAGGGTAACGGGCGGGGAGCTGTTTTTT. Protein: CASGDRVTGGELFF.

This clonotype occurred a few times. This chain uses TRBV10-3 with TRBJ1-1; D gene ambiguous. The CDR3 totals 12 residues. CDR1 is ENHRY, CDR2 SYGVKD, per germline. Trimming removed 6 bases from V and 5 bases from J, with 10 bases in between. The CDR3 DNA sequence: TGTGCCATCAGCGATGAGGTAACTGAAGCTTTCTTT. Its protein product is CAISDEVTEAFF.

This clonotype was seen a single time. The genes are TRBV15 and TRBJ1-5, with D tentatively TRBD1 (6 bases). CDR1 is LNHNV, CDR2 YYDKDF, per germline (reference sequence). Trimming took off 5 bases at V and 6 bases at J, with 17 bases between the two ends. There are 15 residues in the CDR3. The CDR3 nucleotides read TGTGCCACCAGCTCCGAGAGGGGGACCTTTCAGCCCCAGCATTTT. It specifies CATSSERGTFQPQHF. Filled out from reference TRBV15 and TRBJ1-5, the complete variable domain reads DAMVIQNPRYQVTQFGKPVTLSCSQTLNHNVMYWYQQKSSQAPKLLFHYYDKDFNNEADTPDNFQSRRPNTSFCFLDIRSPGLGDTAMYLCATSSERGTFQPQHFGDGTRLSIL.

V is TRBV4-1 and J is TRBJ2-7, with 10 bases fitting TRBD1. V shed 4 bases and J 0 bases; nucleotides not matched to a gene: 3. Germline values: CDR1 MGHRA, CDR2 YSYEKL. This CDR3 has 15 residues. The CDR3 DNA follows: TGCGCCAGCAGCCGAGACAGGGGGCCCTCCTACGAGCAGTACTTC. Protein sequence: CASSRDRGPSYEQYF.

With respect to this clonotype: This sequence may be a read error, since a much larger clone differs from it by one base. This chain links TRBV2 with TRBJ2-7, with no clear D. The ends were cut back, 6 bases at V and 3 bases at J, with 6 bases in the middle. Per germline, CDR1 SNHLY and CDR2 FYNNEI. The CDR3 consists of 11 residues. The CDR3 region has the DNA TGTGCCAGCAGGGAGAACTACGAGCAGTACTTC. Amino acids: CASRENYEQYF.

The chain is built from TRBV7-9 and TRBJ2-5, with D possibly TRBD2 on 6 matching bases. V lost 5 bases and J lost 4, with 17 bases in between. Germline CDR1 SEHNR, CDR2 FQNEAQ (reference sequence). The length of the CDR3 is 15 residues. In DNA form, the CDR3 reads TGTGCCAGCAGCACCCAGGGAGGAGGAGGAGAGACCCAGTACTTC. Its translation: CASSTQGGGGETQYF.

Concerning this clonotype itself: Since the CDR3 does not end with the conserved phenylalanine or tryptophan, this likely comes from a read error. The chain combines TRBV2 with TRBJ2-7; D unresolved. Per germline, CDR1 SNHLY and CDR2 FYNNEI. The CDR3 extends over 14 amino acids. V was shortened by 0 bases and J by 2 bases, with 8 bases between the two germline ends. The CDR3 DNA is TGTGCCAGCAGTGAAGCGAACAGAGCCTACGAGCAGTACCTC. Translating gives CASSEANRAYEQYL.

The sample holds many counts of this clonotype. The gene calls are TRBV12-3 or TRBV12-4 and TRBJ2-2, with D perhaps matching TRBD1 (6 bases). The V and J ends lost 6 bases and 1 base respectively, with 15 bases between them. The CDR3 has 16 amino acids. Here the CDR3 DNA reads TGTGCCAGCAGCGATACTACGACAGGGAACACCGGGGAGCTGTTTTTT. Protein: CASSDTTTGNTGELFF.

This chain links TRBV7-9 with TRBJ1-5, with D perhaps matching TRBD1 (5 bases). There are 14 residues in the CDR3. Trimming took 5 bases from V and 0 from J, leaving 8 bases between them. CDR1 is SEHNR, CDR2 FQNEAQ, per germline (reference sequence). The CDR3 DNA reads TGTGCCAGCAGCCCACAGGCTAGCAATCAGCCCCAGCATTTT. It is translated as CASSPQASNQPQHF.

This clonotype was seen many times. This rearrangement joins TRBV12-3 or TRBV12-4 to TRBJ2-3, with TRBD2 as a possible D gene (6 bases). With 2 bases removed from V and 4 bases from J, the gap between germline ends came to 13 bases. The CDR3 sequence is 15 residues long. CDR3 protein: CASSLFGGPSDTQYF. The CDR3 DNA sequence: TGTGCCAGCAGTTTATTCGGAGGGCCCTCAGATACGCAGTATTTT.

This chain uses TRBV5-4 with TRBJ2-7; D not certain. Per the germline V gene, CDR1 is SGHNT and CDR2 is YYREEE (reference sequence). V was trimmed by 0 bases and J by 9 bases, leaving 22 bases between them. This CDR3 spans 16 amino acids. The CDR3 region has the DNA TGTGCCAGCAGCTTGGCCCACTCTGAGTCCGGTCCCCCGCAGTACTTC. Amino acid sequence: CASSLAHSESGPPQYF.

The genes are TRBV10-3 and TRBJ2-2, with D hard to call. The CDR3 sequence is 14 residues long. Trimming cost V 4 bases and J 2 bases, with 8 bases left between them. Germline CDR1 ENHRY, CDR2 SYGVKD. The CDR3 here is CAISGTHNTGELFF. Written as DNA, the CDR3 is TGTGCCATCAGTGGTACACATAACACCGGGGAGCTGTTTTTT.

The table lists this clonotype with a count of one. This sequence joins TRBV5-1 and TRBJ1-3; D is unresolved. CDR1 SGHRS and CDR2 YFSETQ come from the germline V gene. The CDR3 is 12 residues long. Trimming pared 0 bases from V and 7 bases from J, leaving 5 bases between. The DNA for the CDR3 is TGCGCCAGCAGCTTGGACACGAACACCATATATTTT. It translates to CASSLDTNTIYF.